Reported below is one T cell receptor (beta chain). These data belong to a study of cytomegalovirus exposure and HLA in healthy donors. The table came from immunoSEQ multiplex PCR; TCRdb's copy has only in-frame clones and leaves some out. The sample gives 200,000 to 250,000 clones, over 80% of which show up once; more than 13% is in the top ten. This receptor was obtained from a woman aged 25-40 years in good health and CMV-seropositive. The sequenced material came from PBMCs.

The CDR3: CASSLDIDQPQHF. The CDR3 DNA is TGCGCCAGCAGCTTGGACATTGATCAGCCCCAGCATTTT. V is TRBV5-1 and J is TRBJ1-5, with unresolved D. The CDR3 spans 13 residues. Germline V gives CDR1 SGHRS, CDR2 YFSETQ. The V end lost 0 bases, the J end lost 5 bases, and 6 bases lay between the germline ends.